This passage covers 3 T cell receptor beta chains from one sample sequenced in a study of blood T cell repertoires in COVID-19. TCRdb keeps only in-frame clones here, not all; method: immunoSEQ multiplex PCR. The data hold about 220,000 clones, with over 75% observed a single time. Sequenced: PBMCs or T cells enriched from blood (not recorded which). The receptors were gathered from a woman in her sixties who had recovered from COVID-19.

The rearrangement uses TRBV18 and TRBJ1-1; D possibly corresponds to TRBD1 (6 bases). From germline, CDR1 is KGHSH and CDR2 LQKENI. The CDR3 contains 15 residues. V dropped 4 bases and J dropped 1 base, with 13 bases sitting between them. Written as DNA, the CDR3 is TGTGCCAGCTCACAATCCACAGGGACGAACACTGAAGCTTTCTTT. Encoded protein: CASSQSTGTNTEAFF.

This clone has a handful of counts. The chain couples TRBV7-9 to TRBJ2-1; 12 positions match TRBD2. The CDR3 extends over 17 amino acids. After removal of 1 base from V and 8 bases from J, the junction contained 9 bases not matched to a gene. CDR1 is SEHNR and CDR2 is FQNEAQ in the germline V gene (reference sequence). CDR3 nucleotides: TGTGCCAGCAGCTTAGGACCTCTAGCGGGAGGGCCCGATGAGCAGTTCTTC. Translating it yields CASSLGPLAGGPDEQFF.

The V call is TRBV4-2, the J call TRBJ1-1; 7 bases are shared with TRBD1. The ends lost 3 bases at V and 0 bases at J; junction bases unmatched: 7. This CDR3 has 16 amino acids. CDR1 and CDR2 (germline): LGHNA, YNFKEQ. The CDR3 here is CASSHGDSTMNTEAFF. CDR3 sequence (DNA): TGTGCCAGCAGCCACGGGGACAGCACCATGAACACTGAAGCTTTCTTT.